The entry that follows covers one T cell receptor beta chain sequence. Its target is not known. One junction end does not reproduce the germline sequence, and a read error may be involved. A patient was excluded if there was uncontrolled infection, other autoimmune disease, pregnancy or lactation. It was around 10 ml of fresh peripheral blood that supplied the PBMCs. The sample comes from a study of T cells in Graves' hyperthyroidism and ophthalmopathy. Looking at the study overall: Staff took peripheral blood when the initial diagnosis was made, before any treatment began.

The investigators amplified TCR beta CDR3 regions from RNA transcripts. First-round RT-PCR of the TCR CDR3 relied on the HTBI primer set. Each CDR3 protein is one row after TCRdb ran MiXCR on the multiplex PCR reads. The data show 45,000 to 60,000 distinct CDR3 sequences, roughly 49% seen once. CDR1 is DFQATT, CDR2 SNEGSKA, per germline (reference sequence). CDR3 length equals 16 residues. General study results and limits: In the analysis, a 13 V-J model separated ophthalmopathy from stable hyperthyroidism.

This receptor was taken from a woman between 25 and 40 years old with Graves' ophthalmopathy. The chain links TRBV20-1 to TRBJ2-3, with 11 bases matching TRBD2. Sequencing input: blood. The CDR3 nucleotides are TGCAGTGCCCAAGCACTAGCGGGAGTGTTCGCAGATGCGCAGTATTTT. Translated: CSAQALAGVFADAQYF.